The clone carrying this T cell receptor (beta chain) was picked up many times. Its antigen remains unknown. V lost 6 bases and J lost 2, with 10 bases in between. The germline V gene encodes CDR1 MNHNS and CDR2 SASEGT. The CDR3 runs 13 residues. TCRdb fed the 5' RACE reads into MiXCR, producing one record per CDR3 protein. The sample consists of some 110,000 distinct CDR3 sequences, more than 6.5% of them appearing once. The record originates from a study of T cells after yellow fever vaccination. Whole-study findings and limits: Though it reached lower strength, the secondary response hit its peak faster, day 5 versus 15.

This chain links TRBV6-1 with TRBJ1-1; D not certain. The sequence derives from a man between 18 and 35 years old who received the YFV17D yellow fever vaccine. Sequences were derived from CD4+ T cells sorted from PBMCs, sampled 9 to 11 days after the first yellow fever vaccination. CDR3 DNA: TGTGCCAGCAGATCGACACTTAACACTGAAGCTTTCTTT. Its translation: CASRSTLNTEAFF.